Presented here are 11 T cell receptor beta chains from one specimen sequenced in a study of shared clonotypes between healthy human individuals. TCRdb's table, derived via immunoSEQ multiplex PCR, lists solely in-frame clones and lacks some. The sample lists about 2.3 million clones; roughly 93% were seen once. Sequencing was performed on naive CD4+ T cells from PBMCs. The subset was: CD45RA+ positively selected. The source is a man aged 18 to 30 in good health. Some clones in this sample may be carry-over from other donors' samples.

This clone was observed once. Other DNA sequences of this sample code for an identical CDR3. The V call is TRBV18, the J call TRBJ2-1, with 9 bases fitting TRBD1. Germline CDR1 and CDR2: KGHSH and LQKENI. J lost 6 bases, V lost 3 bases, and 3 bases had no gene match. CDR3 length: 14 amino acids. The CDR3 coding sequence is TGTGCCAGCTCACCCCGGGACAGGGCCAATGAGCAGTTCTTC. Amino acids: CASSPRDRANEQFF.

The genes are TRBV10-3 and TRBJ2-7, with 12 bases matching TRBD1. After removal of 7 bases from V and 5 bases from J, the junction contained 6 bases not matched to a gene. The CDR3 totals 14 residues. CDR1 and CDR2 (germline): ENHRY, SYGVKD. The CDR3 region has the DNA TGTGCCATCAAGTTGGGACAGGGGGCCCACGAGCAGTACTTC. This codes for CAIKLGQGAHEQYF.

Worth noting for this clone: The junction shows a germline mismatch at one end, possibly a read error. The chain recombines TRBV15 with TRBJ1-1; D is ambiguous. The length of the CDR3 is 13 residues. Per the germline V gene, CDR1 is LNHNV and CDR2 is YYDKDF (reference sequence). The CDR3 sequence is CATSRDLNAEAFF. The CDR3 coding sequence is TGTGCCACCAGCAGAGACCTGAACGCTGAAGCTTTCTTT.

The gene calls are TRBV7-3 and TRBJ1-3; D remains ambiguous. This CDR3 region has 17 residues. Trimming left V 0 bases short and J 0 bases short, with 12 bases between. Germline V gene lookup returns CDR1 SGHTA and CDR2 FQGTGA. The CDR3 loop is CASSLTAQTFSGNTIYF. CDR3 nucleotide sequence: TGTGCCAGCAGCTTAACGGCCCAGACGTTCTCTGGAAACACCATATATTTT.

The CDR3 region is CASSLPSGTRETQYF. The DNA of the CDR3 is TGTGCCAGCAGTCTCCCTAGCGGGACCCGGGAGACCCAGTACTTC. The V gene is TRBV28, the J gene TRBJ2-5, with 9 bases lining up with TRBD2. The ends lost 5 bases at V and 5 bases at J; junction bases unmatched: 9. CDR1 MDHEN and CDR2 SYDVKM come from the germline V gene. The CDR3 consists of 15 residues.

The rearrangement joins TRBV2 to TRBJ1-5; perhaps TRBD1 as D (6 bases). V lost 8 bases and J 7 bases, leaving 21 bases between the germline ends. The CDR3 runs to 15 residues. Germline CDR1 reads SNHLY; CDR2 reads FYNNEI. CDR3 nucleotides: TGTGCCAGCTCCCCACTTGGGGGCCCAGGGCAGCCCCAGCATTTT. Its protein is CASSPLGGPGQPQHF.

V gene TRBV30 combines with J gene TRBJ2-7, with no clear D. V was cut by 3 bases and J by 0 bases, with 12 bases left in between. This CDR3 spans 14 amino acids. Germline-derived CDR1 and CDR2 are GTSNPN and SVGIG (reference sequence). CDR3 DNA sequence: TGTGCCTGGAGCCAACCCCGGATCTCCTACGAGCAGTACTTC. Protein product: CAWSQPRISYEQYF. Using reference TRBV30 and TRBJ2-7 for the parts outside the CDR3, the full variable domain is SQTIHQWPATLVQPVGSPLSLECTVEGTSNPNLYWYRQAAGRGLQLLFYSVGIGQISSEVPQNLSASRPQDRQFILSSKKLLLSDSGFYLCAWSQPRISYEQYFGPGTRLTVT.

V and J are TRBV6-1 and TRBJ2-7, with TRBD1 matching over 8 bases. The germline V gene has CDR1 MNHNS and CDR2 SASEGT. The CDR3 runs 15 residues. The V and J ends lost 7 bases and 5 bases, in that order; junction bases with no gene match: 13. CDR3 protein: CASTAWQGAQDEQYF. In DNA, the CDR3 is TGTGCCAGCACCGCATGGCAGGGGGCGCAAGACGAGCAGTACTTC.

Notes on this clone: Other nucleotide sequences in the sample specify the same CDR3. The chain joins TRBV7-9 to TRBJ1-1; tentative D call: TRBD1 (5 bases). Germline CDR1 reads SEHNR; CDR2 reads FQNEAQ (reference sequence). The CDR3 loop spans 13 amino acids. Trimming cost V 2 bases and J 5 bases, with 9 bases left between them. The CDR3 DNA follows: TGTGCCAGCAGCTTACAGGGCTCGACTGAAGCTTTCTTT. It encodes CASSLQGSTEAFF. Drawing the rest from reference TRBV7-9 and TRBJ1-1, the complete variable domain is DTGVSQNPRHKITKRGQNVTFRCDPISEHNRLYWYRQTLGQGPEFLTYFQNEAQLEKSRLLSDRFSAERPKGSFSTLEIQRTEQGDSAMYLCASSLQGSTEAFFGQGTRLTVV.

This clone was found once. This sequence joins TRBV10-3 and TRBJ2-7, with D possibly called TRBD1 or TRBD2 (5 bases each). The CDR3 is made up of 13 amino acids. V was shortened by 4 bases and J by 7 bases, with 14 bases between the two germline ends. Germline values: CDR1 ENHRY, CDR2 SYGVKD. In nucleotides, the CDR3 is TGTGCCATCAGTGTGAGTCGGGGCTTGGAGCAGTACTTC. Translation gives CAISVSRGLEQYF.

CDR3 region: CASGLLTYEQYF. CDR3 in DNA: TGTGCCTCGGGACTACTTACCTACGAGCAGTACTTC. The chain employs TRBV10-3 and TRBJ2-5; 7 bases align to TRBD2. TRBJ2-7 explains the end of the DNA better; the J call may be wrong. Looked up from germline, CDR1 is ENHRY and CDR2 is SYGVKD. The CDR3 is made up of 12 amino acids.